The following is a TCR beta chain sequence with its context. Its antigen is not identified. The sample belongs to a study of CXCR3-negative and CXCR3-positive naive CD8 T cells. Study-level findings and limits: Both naive subsets had comparably high diversity; memory CD8+ cells much lower.

Libraries of TRB cDNA were made by 5' RACE and carried UMIs. Reanalyzing the 5' RACE reads, TCRdb keeps one entry per CDR3 protein, without DNA. The sample has around 50,000 distinct CDR3 sequences. This CDR3 is 15 amino acids long. CDR1 SGHVS and CDR2 FNYEAQ come from the germline V gene. Naive CD8+ T lymphocytes were specified as CD45RO-CCR7+CD27+CD95-. The origin of this receptor is a human donor in good health. Some clones in this sample may be carry-over from other donors' samples. Material for sequencing was naive CXCR3- CD8+ T cells from blood. Sample subset: CD45RO-CCR7+CD27+CD95- naive CD8+ T cells lacking CXCR3 (TNR3-). The rearrangement links TRBV7-6 to TRBJ2-7. CDR3 region: CASSLGQAALREQYF. Supplemented by reference TRBV7-6 and TRBJ2-7, the full variable domain reads GAGVSQSPRYKVTKRGQDVALRCDPISGHVSLYWYRQALGQGPEFLTYFNYEAQQDKSGLPNDRFSAERPEGSISTLTIQRTEQRDSAMYRCASSLGQAALREQYFGPGTRLTVT.